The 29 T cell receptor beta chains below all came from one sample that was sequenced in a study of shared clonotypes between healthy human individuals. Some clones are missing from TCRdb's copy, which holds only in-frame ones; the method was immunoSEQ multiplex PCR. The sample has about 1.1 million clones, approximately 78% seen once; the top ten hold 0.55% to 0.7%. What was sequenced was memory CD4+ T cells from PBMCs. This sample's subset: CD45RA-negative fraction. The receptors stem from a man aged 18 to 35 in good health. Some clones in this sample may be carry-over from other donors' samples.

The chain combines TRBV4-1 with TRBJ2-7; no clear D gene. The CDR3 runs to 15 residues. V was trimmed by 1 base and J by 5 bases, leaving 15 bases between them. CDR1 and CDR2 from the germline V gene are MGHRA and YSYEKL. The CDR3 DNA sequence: TGCGCCAGCAGCCAAGCTGGGCAGAAACCCCACGAGCAGTACTTC. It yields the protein CASSQAGQKPHEQYF.

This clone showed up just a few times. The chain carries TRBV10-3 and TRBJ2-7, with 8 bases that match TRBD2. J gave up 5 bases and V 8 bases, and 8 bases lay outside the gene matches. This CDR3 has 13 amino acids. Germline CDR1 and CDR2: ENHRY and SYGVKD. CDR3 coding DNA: TGTGCCATCCGCCTGAGTAGCGGGAACGAGCAGTACTTC. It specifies CAIRLSSGNEQYF.

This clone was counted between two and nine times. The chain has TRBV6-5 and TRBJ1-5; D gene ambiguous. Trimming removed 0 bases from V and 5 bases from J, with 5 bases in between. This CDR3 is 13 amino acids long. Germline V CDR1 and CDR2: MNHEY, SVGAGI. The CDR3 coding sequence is TGTGCCAGCAGTTACTCGTTCTATCAGCCCCAGCATTTT. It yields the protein CASSYSFYQPQHF.

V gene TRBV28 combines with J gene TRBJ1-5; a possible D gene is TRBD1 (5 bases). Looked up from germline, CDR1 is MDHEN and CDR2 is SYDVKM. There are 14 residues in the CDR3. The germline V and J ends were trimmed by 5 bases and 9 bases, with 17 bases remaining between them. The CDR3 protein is CASSVRQSFGPQHF. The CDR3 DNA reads TGTGCCAGCAGTGTAAGACAGTCGTTTGGGCCCCAGCATTTT. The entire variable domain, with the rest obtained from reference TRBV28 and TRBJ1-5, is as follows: DVKVTQSSRYLVKRTGEKVFLECVQDMDHENMFWYRQDPGLGLRLIYFSYDVKMKEKGDIPEGYSVSREKKERFSLILESASTNQTSMYLCASSVRQSFGPQHFGDGTRLSIL.

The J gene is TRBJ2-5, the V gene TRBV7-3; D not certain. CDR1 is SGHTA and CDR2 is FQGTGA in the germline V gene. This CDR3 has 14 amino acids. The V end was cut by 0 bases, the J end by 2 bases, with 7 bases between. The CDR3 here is CASSLTSGQETQYF. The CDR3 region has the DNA TGTGCCAGCAGCTTAACCTCCGGACAAGAGACCCAGTACTTC.

DNA of the CDR3: TGTGCCATCACAGGTCGTGCCTACGAGCAGTACTTC. Its protein product is CAITGRAYEQYF. The J gene is TRBJ2-7, the V gene TRBV28; D is possibly TRBD1 (5 bases). This CDR3 is built from 12 residues. From germline, CDR1 is MDHEN and CDR2 SYDVKM. Trimming shortened V by 10 bases and J by 2 bases, and 12 bases separated the two germline ends. Full variable domain (missing parts from reference TRBV28 and TRBJ2-7): DVKVTQSSRYLVKRTGEKVFLECVQDMDHENMFWYRQDPGLGLRLIYFSYDVKMKEKGDIPEGYSVSREKKERFSLILESASTNQTSMYLCAITGRAYEQYFGPGTRLTVT.

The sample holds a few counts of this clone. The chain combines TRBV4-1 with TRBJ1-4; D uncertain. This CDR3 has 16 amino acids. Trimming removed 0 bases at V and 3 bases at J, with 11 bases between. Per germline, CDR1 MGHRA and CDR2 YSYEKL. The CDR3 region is CASSQDRGWSNEKLFF. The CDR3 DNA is TGCGCCAGCAGCCAAGATCGAGGGTGGTCTAATGAAAAACTGTTTTTT.

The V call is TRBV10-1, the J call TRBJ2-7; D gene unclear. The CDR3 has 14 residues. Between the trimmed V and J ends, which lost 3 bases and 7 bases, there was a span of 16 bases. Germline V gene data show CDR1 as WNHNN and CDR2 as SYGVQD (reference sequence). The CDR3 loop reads CASSEYGPLTEQYF. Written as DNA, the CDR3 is TGCGCCAGCAGTGAATACGGGCCCCTGACGGAGCAGTACTTC.

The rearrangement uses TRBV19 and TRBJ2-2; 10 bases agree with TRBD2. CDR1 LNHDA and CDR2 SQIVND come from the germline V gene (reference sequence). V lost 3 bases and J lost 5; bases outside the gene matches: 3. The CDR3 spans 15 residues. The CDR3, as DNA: TGTGCCAGTAGTATCATTAGCGGGAGGACCGGGGAGCTGTTTTTT. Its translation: CASSIISGRTGELFF.

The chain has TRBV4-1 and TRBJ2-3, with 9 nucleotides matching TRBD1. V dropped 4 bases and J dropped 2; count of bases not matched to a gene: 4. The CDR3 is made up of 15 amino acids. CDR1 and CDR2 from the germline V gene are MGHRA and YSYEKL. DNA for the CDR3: TGCGCCAGCAGCCCCCGGGACAGGGACACAGATACGCAGTATTTT. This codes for CASSPRDRDTDTQYF.

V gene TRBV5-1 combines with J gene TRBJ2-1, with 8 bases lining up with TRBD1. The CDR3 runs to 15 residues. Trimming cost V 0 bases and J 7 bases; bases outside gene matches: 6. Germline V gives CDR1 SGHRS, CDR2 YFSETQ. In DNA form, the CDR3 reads TGCGCCAGCAGCTTGGAGTGGACAGGGACGAATGAGCAGTTCTTC. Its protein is CASSLEWTGTNEQFF.

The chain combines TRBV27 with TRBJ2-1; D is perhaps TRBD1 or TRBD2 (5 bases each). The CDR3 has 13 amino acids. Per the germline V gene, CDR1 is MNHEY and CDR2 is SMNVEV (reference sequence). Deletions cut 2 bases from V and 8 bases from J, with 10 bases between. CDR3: CASSLRLGDEQFF. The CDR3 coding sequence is TGTGCCAGCAGTTTAAGGCTGGGGGATGAGCAGTTCTTC.

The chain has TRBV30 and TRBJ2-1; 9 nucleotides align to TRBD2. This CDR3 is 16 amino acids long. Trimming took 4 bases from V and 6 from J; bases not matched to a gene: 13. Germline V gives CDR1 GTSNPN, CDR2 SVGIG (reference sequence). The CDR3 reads CAWKRTAGGLPNEQFF. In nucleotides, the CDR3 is TGTGCCTGGAAAAGGACAGCGGGAGGACTGCCCAATGAGCAGTTCTTC.

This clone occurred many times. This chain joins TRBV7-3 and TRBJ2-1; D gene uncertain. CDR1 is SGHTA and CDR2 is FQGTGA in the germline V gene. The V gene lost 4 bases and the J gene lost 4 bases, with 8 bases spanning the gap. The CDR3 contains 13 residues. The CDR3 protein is CASSSTQYNEQFF. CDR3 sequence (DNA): TGTGCCAGCAGCTCTACGCAATACAATGAGCAGTTCTTC.

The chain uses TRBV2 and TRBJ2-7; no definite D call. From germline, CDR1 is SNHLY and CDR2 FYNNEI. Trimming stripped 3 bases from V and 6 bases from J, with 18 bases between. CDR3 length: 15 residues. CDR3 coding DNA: TGTGCCAGCAGTGATATAGTCGGGCAGGTTTTCGAGCAGTACTTC. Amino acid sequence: CASSDIVGQVFEQYF.

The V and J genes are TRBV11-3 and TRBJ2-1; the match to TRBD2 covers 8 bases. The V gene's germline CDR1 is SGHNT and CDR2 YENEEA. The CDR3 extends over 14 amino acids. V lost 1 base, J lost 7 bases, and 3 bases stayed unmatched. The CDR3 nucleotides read TGTGCCAGCAGCTTAGGGCTAGCGGGTAATGAGCAGTTCTTC. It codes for CASSLGLAGNEQFF.

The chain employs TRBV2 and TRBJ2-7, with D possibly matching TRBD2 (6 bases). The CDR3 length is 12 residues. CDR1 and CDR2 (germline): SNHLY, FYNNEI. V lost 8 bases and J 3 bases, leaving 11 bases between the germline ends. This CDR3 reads CASRTNYYEQYF. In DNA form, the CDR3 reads TGTGCCAGCCGGACTAACTACTACGAGCAGTACTTC.

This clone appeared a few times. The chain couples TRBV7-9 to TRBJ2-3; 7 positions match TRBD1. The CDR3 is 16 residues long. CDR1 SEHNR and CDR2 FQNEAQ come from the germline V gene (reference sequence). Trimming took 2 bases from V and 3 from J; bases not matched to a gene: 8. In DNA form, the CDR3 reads TGTGCCAGCAGCTTAAACAGGGGCCGGACGACAGATACGCAGTATTTT. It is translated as CASSLNRGRTTDTQYF.

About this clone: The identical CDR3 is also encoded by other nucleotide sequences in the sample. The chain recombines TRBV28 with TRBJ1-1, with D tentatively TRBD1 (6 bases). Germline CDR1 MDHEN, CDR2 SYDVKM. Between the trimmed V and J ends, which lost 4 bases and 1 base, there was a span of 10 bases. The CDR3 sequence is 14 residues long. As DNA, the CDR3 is TGTGCCAGCAGTTCCCCGGGACAGAACACTGAAGCTTTCTTT. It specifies CASSSPGQNTEAFF.

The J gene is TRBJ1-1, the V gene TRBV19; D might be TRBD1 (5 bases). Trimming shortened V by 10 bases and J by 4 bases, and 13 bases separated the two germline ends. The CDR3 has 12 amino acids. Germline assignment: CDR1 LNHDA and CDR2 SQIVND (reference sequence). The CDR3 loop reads CANSVGTTEAFF. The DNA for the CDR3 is TGTGCCAATTCCGTGGGGACCACTGAAGCTTTCTTT.

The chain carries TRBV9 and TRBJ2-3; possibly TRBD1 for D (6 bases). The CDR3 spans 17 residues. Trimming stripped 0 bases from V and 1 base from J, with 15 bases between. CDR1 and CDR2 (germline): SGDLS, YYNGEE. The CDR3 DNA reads TGTGCCAGCAGCGTAGCTGCGACAGGAACTCGCACAGATACGCAGTATTTT. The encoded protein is CASSVAATGTRTDTQYF.

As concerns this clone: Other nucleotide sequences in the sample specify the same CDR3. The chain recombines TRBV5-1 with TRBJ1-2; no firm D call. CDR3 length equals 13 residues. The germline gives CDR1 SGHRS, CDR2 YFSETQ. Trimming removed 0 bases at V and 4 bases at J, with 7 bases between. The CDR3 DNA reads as TGCGCCAGCAGCTTGGACAGAAGCTATGGCTACACCTTC. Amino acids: CASSLDRSYGYTF.

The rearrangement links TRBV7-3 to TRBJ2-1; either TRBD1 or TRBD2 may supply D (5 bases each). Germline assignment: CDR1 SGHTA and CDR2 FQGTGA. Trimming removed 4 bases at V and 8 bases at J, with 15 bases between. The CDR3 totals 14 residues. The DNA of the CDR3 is TGTGCCAGCAGCTCTCCGGGACGGCGGGATGAGCAGTTCTTC. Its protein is CASSSPGRRDEQFF.

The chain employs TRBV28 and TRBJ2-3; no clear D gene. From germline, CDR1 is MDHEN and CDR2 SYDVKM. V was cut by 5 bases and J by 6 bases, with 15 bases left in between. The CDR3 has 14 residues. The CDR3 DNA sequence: TGTGCCAGCAGTCCGGAACGGGTTGAGGATACGCAGTATTTT. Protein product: CASSPERVEDTQYF.

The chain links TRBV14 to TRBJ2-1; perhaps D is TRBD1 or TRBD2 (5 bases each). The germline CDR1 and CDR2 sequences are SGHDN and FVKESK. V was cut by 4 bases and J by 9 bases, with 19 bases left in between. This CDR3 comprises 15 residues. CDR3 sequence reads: CASSLLRGARGEQFF. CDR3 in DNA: TGTGCCAGCAGCCTCCTTAGAGGGGCGAGGGGTGAGCAGTTCTTC.

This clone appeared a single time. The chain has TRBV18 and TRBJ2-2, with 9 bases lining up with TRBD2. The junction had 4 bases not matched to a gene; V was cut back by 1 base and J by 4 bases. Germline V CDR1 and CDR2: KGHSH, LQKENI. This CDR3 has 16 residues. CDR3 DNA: TGTGCCAGCTCACCACTCCCAGCGGGAGGCACCGGGGAGCTGTTTTTT. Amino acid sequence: CASSPLPAGGTGELFF. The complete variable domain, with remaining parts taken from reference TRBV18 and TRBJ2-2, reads NAGVMQNPRHLVRRRGQEARLRCSPMKGHSHVYWYRQLPEEGLKFMVYLQKENIIDESGMPKERFSAEFPKEGPSILRIQQVVRGDSAAYFCASSPLPAGGTGELFFGEGSRLTVL.

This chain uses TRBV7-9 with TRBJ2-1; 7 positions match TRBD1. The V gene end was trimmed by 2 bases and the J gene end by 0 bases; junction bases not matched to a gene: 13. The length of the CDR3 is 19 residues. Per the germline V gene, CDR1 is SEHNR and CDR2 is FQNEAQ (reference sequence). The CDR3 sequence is CASSLRGSTGSSSYNEQFF. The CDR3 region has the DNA TGTGCCAGCAGCTTAAGGGGGTCGACAGGGTCGAGCTCCTACAATGAGCAGTTCTTC.

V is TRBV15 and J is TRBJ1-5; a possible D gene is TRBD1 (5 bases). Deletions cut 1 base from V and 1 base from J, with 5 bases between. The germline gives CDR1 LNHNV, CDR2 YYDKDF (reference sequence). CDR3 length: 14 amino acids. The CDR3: CATSRAGSNQPQHF. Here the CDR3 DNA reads TGTGCCACCAGCAGAGCAGGGAGCAATCAGCCCCAGCATTTT.

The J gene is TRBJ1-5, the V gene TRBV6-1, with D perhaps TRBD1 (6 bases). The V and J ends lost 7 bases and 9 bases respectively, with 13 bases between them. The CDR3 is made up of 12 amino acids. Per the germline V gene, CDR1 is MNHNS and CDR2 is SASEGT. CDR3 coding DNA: TGTGCCAGCAAAGAGGGAGGGGGGCCCCAGCATTTT. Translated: CASKEGGGPQHF.